One and the same sample provided the 10 T cell receptor beta chains below, sequenced in a study of blood T cell repertoires in COVID-19. Assay used: immunoSEQ multiplex PCR; TCRdb lists only in-frame clones, some missing. The repertoire consists of 97,000 or so clones, with 70% to 90% occurring once and the leading ten covering approximately 2%. Material: peripheral blood. The receptors originated from a man in his fifties or sixties with active COVID-19.

The DNA for the CDR3 is TGTGCATCGGGGAGAGACTCCTACGAGCAGTACTTC. Encoded protein: CASGRDSYEQYF. This rearrangement joins TRBV2 to TRBJ2-7; perhaps TRBD2 as D (5 bases). The CDR3 is 12 amino acids. CDR1 and CDR2 (germline): SNHLY, FYNNEI.

The sample holds a few counts of this clone. The chain recombines TRBV5-6 with TRBJ1-2; D is perhaps TRBD1 (6 bases). Trimming took 0 bases from V and 4 from J, leaving 10 bases between them. CDR3 length equals 14 residues. Germline V gives CDR1 SGHDT, CDR2 YYEEEE. The CDR3: CASSLGTDFYGYTF. DNA of the CDR3: TGTGCCAGCAGCTTGGGGACAGATTTCTATGGCTACACCTTC.

The rearrangement links TRBV3-1 (or the pseudogene TRBV3-2) to TRBJ2-1; weak D call: TRBD2 (5 bases). This CDR3 has 14 residues. The V gene lost 0 bases and the J gene lost 5 bases, with 8 bases spanning the gap. Germline V gene sequence: CDR1 LGHDT, CDR2 YNNKEL (reference sequence). The CDR3 here is CASSQEIGDNEQFF. CDR3 nucleotide sequence: TGTGCCAGCAGCCAAGAAATCGGGGACAATGAGCAGTTCTTC.

The CDR3 DNA is TGTGCCAGCAGCATGGGGGGACAGCAGAACACTGAAGCTTTCTTT. Protein product: CASSMGGQQNTEAFF. The rearrangement joins TRBV5-4 to TRBJ1-1; TRBD1 matches 7 bases. With V trimmed by 4 bases and J by 1 base, 7 bases remained unmatched. CDR3 length: 15 amino acids. CDR1 is SGHNT and CDR2 is YYREEE in the germline V gene (reference sequence).

The chain is built from TRBV11-2 and TRBJ2-1; 9 nucleotides line up with TRBD2. The CDR3 spans 16 residues. The germline gives CDR1 SGHAT, CDR2 FQNNGV. V shed 5 bases, J shed 12 bases, and the junction held 17 bases outside the gene matches. The CDR3 sequence is CASSVTLSGGRSRQFF. In nucleotides, the CDR3 is TGTGCCAGCAGCGTAACCCTTAGCGGGGGCCGGAGTCGGCAGTTCTTC.

This clone was observed a handful of times. J is TRBJ1-4 and V is TRBV7-9, with D perhaps TRBD1 (5 bases). Germline loops: CDR1 SEHNR, CDR2 FQNEAQ (reference sequence). The CDR3 has 16 amino acids. With 5 bases removed from V and 0 bases from J, the gap between germline ends came to 13 bases. This CDR3 is CASSPRGRSTNEKLFF. DNA for the CDR3: TGTGCCAGCAGCCCCCGGGGGAGATCAACTAATGAAAAACTGTTTTTT.

The V and J genes are TRBV7-9 and TRBJ2-7, with TRBD1 matching 8 bases. The CDR3 sequence is 15 residues long. CDR1 is SEHNR, CDR2 FQNEAQ, per germline (reference sequence). Losses at the gene ends were 5 bases for V and 3 bases for J; bases not matched to a gene: 9. CDR3 DNA: TGTGCCAGCAGCCCACGGGTCGGACAGGGCTACGAGCAGTACTTC. This translates into CASSPRVGQGYEQYF.

The rearrangement joins TRBV12-3 or TRBV12-4 to TRBJ2-5; D is ambiguous. Trimming took off 3 bases at V and 2 bases at J, with 7 bases between the two ends. The CDR3 totals 13 residues. The CDR3 nucleotides are TGTGCCAGCAGTTTGAGGCAGCAAGAGACCCAGTACTTC. As protein: CASSLRQQETQYF.

The rearrangement uses TRBV2 and TRBJ1-5; TRBD1 aligns across 7 bases. The junction had 10 bases not matched to a gene; V was cut back by 6 bases and J by 5 bases. The CDR3 is 15 residues long. CDR1 and CDR2 (germline): SNHLY, FYNNEI. The CDR3 coding sequence is TGTGCCAGCAGCCTGGGGACAGAAAAGTATCAGCCCCAGCATTTT. It encodes CASSLGTEKYQPQHF.

The rearrangement links TRBV4-3 to TRBJ2-3, with D possibly matching TRBD1 (5 bases). Germline-derived CDR1 and CDR2 are LGHNA and YSLEER. The CDR3 has 13 amino acids. Trimming cost V 0 bases and J 4 bases, with 5 bases left between them. DNA of the CDR3: TGCGCCAGCAGCCAAGAAGGGGCAGATACGCAGTATTTT. This encodes CASSQEGADTQYF.